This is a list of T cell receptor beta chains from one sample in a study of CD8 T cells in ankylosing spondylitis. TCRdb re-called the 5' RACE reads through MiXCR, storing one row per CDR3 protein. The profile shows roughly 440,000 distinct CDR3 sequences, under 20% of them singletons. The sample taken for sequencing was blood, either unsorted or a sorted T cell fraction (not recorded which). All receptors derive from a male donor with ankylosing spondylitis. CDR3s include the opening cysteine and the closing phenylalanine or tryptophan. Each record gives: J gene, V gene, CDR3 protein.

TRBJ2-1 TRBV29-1 CSVEGLAAHNEQFF
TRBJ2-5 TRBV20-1 CSASFLETQYF
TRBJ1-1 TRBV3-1 CASSHSTEAFF
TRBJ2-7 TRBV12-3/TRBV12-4 CASRPMGSSEQYF
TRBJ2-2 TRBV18 CASSPLGQLNTGELFF
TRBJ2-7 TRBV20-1 CSARVLKGTRYEQYF
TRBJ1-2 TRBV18 CASSPRQEYYGYTF
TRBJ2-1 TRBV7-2 CASSQGQPSYNEQFF
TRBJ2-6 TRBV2 CASSDLGTGANVLTF
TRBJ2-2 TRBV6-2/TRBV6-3 CASSYQTSDFGELFF
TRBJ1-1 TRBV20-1 CSARGQNTEAFF
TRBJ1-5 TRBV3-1 CASSQGGRLNQPQHF
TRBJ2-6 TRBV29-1 CSVKSSSGANVLSF
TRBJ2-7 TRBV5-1 CASSLDRYSYEQYF
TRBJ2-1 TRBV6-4 CASSDSRVQSSEQFF
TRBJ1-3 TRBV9 CASSVDRGMVGNTIYF
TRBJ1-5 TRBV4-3 CASSQERSNQPQHF
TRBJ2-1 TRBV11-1 CASSPPSKREGVLNEQFF
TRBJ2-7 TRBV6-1 CASRPPGQAAYEQYF
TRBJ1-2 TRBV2 CASRAAGLNYGYTF
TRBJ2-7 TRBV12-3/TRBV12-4 CASSRSTTVLVTKQYF
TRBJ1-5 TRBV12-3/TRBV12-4 CASSKGLLDQPQHF
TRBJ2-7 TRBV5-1 CASSLDAGEQYF
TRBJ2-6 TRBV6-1 CASSDWAAGTGISGANVLTF
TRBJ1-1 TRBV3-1 CASSLPDRNTEAFF
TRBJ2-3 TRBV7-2 CATSLKRGDTDTQYF
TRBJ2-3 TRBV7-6 CASSLGQRTDTQYF
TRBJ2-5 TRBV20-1 CSARTGARETQYF
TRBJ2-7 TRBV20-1 CSARDLIRDSSYEQYF
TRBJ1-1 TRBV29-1 CSVDQRTALNTEAFF
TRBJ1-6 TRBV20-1 CSARDPESSYNSPLHF
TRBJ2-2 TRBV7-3 CASSAHREARELFF
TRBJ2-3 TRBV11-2 CASSSDLRPTLGDTQYF
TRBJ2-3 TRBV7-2 CASSFLDRVLDTQYF
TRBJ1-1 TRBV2 CASSQDRSEAFF
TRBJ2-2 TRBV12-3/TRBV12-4 CASSLRGELFF
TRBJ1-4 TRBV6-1 CASSGDRKFEKLFF
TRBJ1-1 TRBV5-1 CASSLLVNTEAFF
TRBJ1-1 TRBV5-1 CASSLDGQGSWNTEAFF
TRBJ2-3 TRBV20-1 CSARDPGSGGTDTQYF
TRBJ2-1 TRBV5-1 CASSPAGDEQFF
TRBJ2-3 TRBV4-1 CASSQVDLTDTQYF
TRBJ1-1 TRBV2 CASSEGTGGSLYTEAFF
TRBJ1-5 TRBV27 CASSLWTVSNQPQHF
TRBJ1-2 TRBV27 CASRSGGTFGYTF
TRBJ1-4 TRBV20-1 CSASPAGVVEKLFF
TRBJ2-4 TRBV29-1 CSVRAGGANIQYF
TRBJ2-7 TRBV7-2 CASSLAGGGYEQYF
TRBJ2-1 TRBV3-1 CASSRSSGSDEQFF
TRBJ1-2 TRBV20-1 CSASPGLLPGYTF
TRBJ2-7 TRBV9 CASSPSTGSAFYGQYF
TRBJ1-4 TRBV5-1 CASSLRTGGFGEKLFF
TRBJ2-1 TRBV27 CASSLRGGLALNNEQFF